This TCR beta chain is drawn from a study of Graves' ophthalmopathy and Graves' hyperthyroidism. General study points: The 13-signature model separated ophthalmopathy from stable hyperthyroidism at around 88% sensitivity and nearly 83% specificity.

Moderate-to-severe activity, CAS ≥3, NOSPECS ≥4 and a duration under 3 months were seen in donors with ophthalmopathy. Germline lookup yields CDR1 MNHNS and CDR2 SASEGT. J was trimmed by 0 bases and V by 6 bases; bases with no gene match: 8. The CDR3 sequence is 16 residues long. This clonotype was seen many times. Its antigen is still unknown. The study amplified TCR beta CDR3 regions using RNA transcripts. Investigators did first-round RT-PCR with HTBI primers, then second-round multiplex PCR. TCRdb ran MiXCR on the multiplex PCR reads and lists one entry per CDR3 protein. The table includes some 400,000 distinct CDR3 sequences, about a sixth detected once.

The specimen was peripheral blood. The receptor comes from a woman aged 18-30 years with Graves' ophthalmopathy. This rearrangement joins TRBV6-1 to TRBJ2-4; 7 bases are shared with TRBD1. The CDR3 here is CASSGQEPAAKNIQYF. The CDR3 coding sequence is TGTGCCAGCAGCGGACAGGAGCCGGCAGCCAAAAACATTCAGTACTTC.